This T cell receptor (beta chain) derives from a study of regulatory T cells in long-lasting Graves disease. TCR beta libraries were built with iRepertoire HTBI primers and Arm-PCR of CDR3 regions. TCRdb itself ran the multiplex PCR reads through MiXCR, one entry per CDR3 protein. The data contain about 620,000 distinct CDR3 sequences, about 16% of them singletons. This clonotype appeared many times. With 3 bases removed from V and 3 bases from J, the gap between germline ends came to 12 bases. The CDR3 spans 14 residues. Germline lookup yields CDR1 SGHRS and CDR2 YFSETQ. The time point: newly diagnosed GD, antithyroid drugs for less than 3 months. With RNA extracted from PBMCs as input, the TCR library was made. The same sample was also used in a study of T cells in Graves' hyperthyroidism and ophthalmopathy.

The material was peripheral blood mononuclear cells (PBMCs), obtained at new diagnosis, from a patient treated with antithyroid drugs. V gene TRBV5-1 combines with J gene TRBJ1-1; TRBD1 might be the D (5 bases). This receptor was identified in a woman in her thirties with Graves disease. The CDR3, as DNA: TGCGCCAGCAGCTCCACGACAGCCTACACTGAAGCTTTCTTT. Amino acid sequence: CASSSTTAYTEAFF.